One sample yielded the 30 T cell receptor beta chains listed below, sequenced in a study of blood T cell repertoires in COVID-19. Generated by immunoSEQ multiplex PCR, the TCRdb table keeps only in-frame clones and is missing some. The sample has around 140,000 clones, approximately 82% seen once. The sequencing input was peripheral blood. These receptor sequences come from a man between 60 and 70 years old with active or convalescent COVID-19.

This chain uses TRBV5-1 with TRBJ2-3, with 13 bases matching TRBD2. Germline lookup yields CDR1 SGHRS and CDR2 YFSETQ. J was trimmed by 5 bases and V by 4 bases; bases with no gene match: 10. The length of the CDR3 is 17 residues. CDR3 nucleotide sequence: TGCGCCAGCAGCCTAATCGGACTAGCGGGAGTTCAAGATACGCAGTATTTT. This gives the protein CASSLIGLAGVQDTQYF.

The DNA of the CDR3 is TGTGCCAGCAGTCTTACAGGGGCTTACGAGCAGTACGTC. It codes for CASSLTGAYEQYV. The rearrangement links TRBV6-5 to TRBJ2-7, with TRBD1 identical over 7 bases. The CDR3 loop spans 13 amino acids. Germline V lookup: CDR1 MNHEY, CDR2 SVGAGI. V dropped 5 bases and J dropped 4; count of bases not matched to a gene: 5.

The V gene is TRBV7-2, the J gene TRBJ2-2; the D gene is possibly TRBD1 (6 bases). The V gene lost 5 bases and the J gene lost 0 bases, with 19 bases spanning the gap. Looked up from germline, CDR1 is SGHTA and CDR2 is FQGNSA. This CDR3 has 18 residues. The CDR3 DNA reads as TGTGCCAGCAGCAGAAACCCGGGACAACGCGCGAACACCGGGGAGCTGTTTTTT. Protein product: CASSRNPGQRANTGELFF.

The CDR3 nucleotides read TGTGCCAGTAGCCTGACAGGGGTTGATGGCTACACCTTC. Protein: CASSLTGVDGYTF. The chain employs TRBV19 and TRBJ1-2; 8 nucleotides align to TRBD1. V gave up 6 bases and J gave up 6 bases; unmatched junction bases: 6. The CDR3 spans 13 residues. Germline values: CDR1 LNHDA, CDR2 SQIVND (reference sequence). Full variable domain (rest looked up from reference TRBV19 and TRBJ1-2): DGGITQSPKYLFRKEGQNVTLSCEQNLNHDAMYWYRQDPGQGLRLIYYSQIVNDFQKGDIAEGYSVSREKKESFPLTVTSAQKNPTAFYLCASSLTGVDGYTFGSGTRLTVV.

This clone was seen a single time. V gene TRBV7-9 combines with J gene TRBJ1-1; 8 bases agree with TRBD1. V gave up 2 bases and J gave up 3 bases; unmatched junction bases: 8. The CDR3 runs 16 residues. Germline loops: CDR1 SEHNR, CDR2 FQNEAQ (reference sequence). CDR3 sequence reads: CASSLLTGTGYTEAFF. The DNA for the CDR3 is TGTGCCAGCAGCTTATTAACCGGGACAGGCTACACTGAAGCTTTCTTT.

V and J are TRBV6-1 and TRBJ2-5; 9 nucleotides agree with TRBD1. Germline V gene sequence: CDR1 MNHNS, CDR2 SASEGT. The CDR3 sequence is 18 residues long. J lost 1 base, V lost 3 bases, and 12 bases had no gene match. DNA of the CDR3: TGTGCCAGCAGTGAGGAGACTGGGACAGGGACCTTCCAAGAGACCCAGTACTTC. Protein product: CASSEETGTGTFQETQYF.

About this clone: At one of its ends the junction is not consistent with the germline gene, which may arise from a read error. This sequence joins TRBV6-5 and TRBJ1-2; the match to TRBD1 covers 7 bases. Germline V gene data show CDR1 as MNHEY and CDR2 as SVGAGI. The CDR3 runs to 14 residues. CDR3 bases: TGTGCCGGCAGTTACGGGACAGCTCTTTATGGCTACACCTTC. Amino acid sequence: CAGSYGTALYGYTF.

The chain couples TRBV7-9 to TRBJ1-2; D is unresolved. V was trimmed by 2 bases and J by 3 bases, leaving 10 bases between them. Germline CDR1 and CDR2: SEHNR and FQNEAQ (reference sequence). This CDR3 is built from 14 residues. The CDR3 loop reads CASSLLVEDYGYTF. CDR3 DNA sequence: TGTGCCAGCAGCTTATTAGTAGAGGACTATGGCTACACCTTC. Together with reference TRBV7-9 and TRBJ1-2, the CDR3 gives the full variable domain: DTGVSQNPRHKITKRGQNVTFRCDPISEHNRLYWYRQTLGQGPEFLTYFQNEAQLEKSRLLSDRFSAERPKGSFSTLEIQRTEQGDSAMYLCASSLLVEDYGYTFGSGTRLTVV.

The CDR3 protein is CASSQNRGRGEKLFF. DNA of the CDR3: TGTGCCAGCAGCCAAAACAGGGGCAGGGGTGAAAAACTGTTTTTT. This rearrangement joins TRBV14 to TRBJ1-4, with TRBD1 matching 7 bases. Germline CDR1 is SGHDN and CDR2 is FVKESK. V lost 2 bases and J lost 7; bases outside the gene matches: 7. The CDR3 has 15 residues.

The gene calls are TRBV19 and TRBJ2-5; 9 bases map to TRBD1. Germline V CDR1 and CDR2: LNHDA, SQIVND (reference sequence). This CDR3 is built from 14 residues. V was clipped by 10 bases and J by 5 bases; unmatched bases: 11. CDR3 bases: TGTGCCACCTCGGACAGGGGCGCAGGGGAGACCCAGTACTTC. Amino acids: CATSDRGAGETQYF.

This clone has more than one count but fewer than ten. The chain employs TRBV10-2 and TRBJ2-1; possible D gene TRBD1, 6 bases. Germline CDR1 WSHSY, CDR2 SAAADI. CDR3 length equals 13 residues. The germline V and J ends were trimmed by 7 bases and 7 bases, with 14 bases remaining between them. The CDR3 is CASTPGTTNEQFF. CDR3 coding DNA: TGCGCCAGCACCCCCGGGACAACGAATGAGCAGTTCTTC.

The chain combines TRBV6-1 with TRBJ2-7; 13 nucleotides match TRBD2. The germline V gene has CDR1 MNHNS and CDR2 SASEGT. V shed 1 base, J shed 2 bases, and the junction held 2 bases outside the gene matches. CDR3 length: 16 residues. The CDR3 nucleotides are TGTGCCAGCAGTGAAGAAACTAGCGGGAGGGCCTACGAGCAGTACGTC. It codes for CASSEETSGRAYEQYV.

V is TRBV7-8 and J is TRBJ2-7; D gene ambiguous. This CDR3 is built from 13 residues. Looked up from germline, CDR1 is SGHVS and CDR2 is FQNEAQ. Trimming took off 3 bases at V and 7 bases at J, with 13 bases between the two ends. The CDR3 spells CASSFSPELEQYV. In DNA, the CDR3 is TGTGCCAGCAGCTTCTCCCCCGAGCTGGAGCAGTACGTC.

This clone has a single count. V is TRBV18 and J is TRBJ2-7; D unclear. CDR1 and CDR2 from the germline V gene are KGHSH and LQKENI. V shed 1 base and J shed 2 bases, with 9 bases lying between them. This CDR3 region has 14 residues. CDR3 protein: CASSPRLAAYEQYV. CDR3 nucleotide sequence: TGTGCCAGCTCACCACGATTAGCCGCCTACGAGCAGTACGTC.

The gene calls are TRBV19 and TRBJ2-1; TRBD2 is a possible D gene (6 bases). The V gene lost 6 bases and the J gene lost 9 bases, with 15 bases spanning the gap. The CDR3 loop spans 13 amino acids. Germline CDR1 is LNHDA and CDR2 is SQIVND (reference sequence). The CDR3 DNA is TGTGCCAGTAGCCAGGCGGCGGGGCGTGAGCAGTTCTTC. Protein: CASSQAAGREQFF.

This clone appeared once. This rearrangement joins TRBV11-2 to TRBJ1-1; D uncertain. The CDR3 sequence is 14 residues long. V was shortened by 0 bases and J by 7 bases, with 12 bases between the two germline ends. The V gene's germline CDR1 is SGHAT and CDR2 FQNNGV. The CDR3 region is CASSLDWVAGEAFF. The CDR3 DNA follows: TGTGCCAGCAGCTTAGATTGGGTGGCGGGTGAAGCTTTCTTT.

The CDR3 here is CASSRQHPTNEKLFF. As DNA, the CDR3 is TGCGCCAGCAGCCGCCAACACCCAACTAATGAAAAACTGTTTTTT. The rearrangement links TRBV4-1 to TRBJ1-4, with unresolved D. The CDR3 sequence is 15 residues long. Germline CDR1 and CDR2: MGHRA and YSYEKL. The germline V and J ends were trimmed by 4 bases and 0 bases, with 9 bases remaining between them.

This clone appeared once. The CDR3 nucleotides are TGCAGCGTTGAGCGGGACAGCCCGAACACTGAAGCTTTCTTT. Translated: CSVERDSPNTEAFF. The chain has TRBV29-1 and TRBJ1-1; 7 bases agree with TRBD1. V lost 3 bases, J lost 1 base, and 5 bases stayed unmatched. This CDR3 has 14 residues. Germline CDR1 reads SQVTM; CDR2 reads ANQGSEA.

The chain has TRBV29-1 and TRBJ2-7, with no clear D. V was trimmed by 1 base and J by 7 bases, leaving 11 bases between them. The CDR3 runs 12 residues. Germline values: CDR1 SQVTM, CDR2 ANQGSEA. In DNA, the CDR3 is TGCAGCGTTGAAGCTGCCGTGAGGGAGCAGTACTTC. Encoded protein: CSVEAAVREQYF.

The chain uses TRBV3-1 (or the pseudogene TRBV3-2) and TRBJ1-6; D unclear. The germline V gene encodes CDR1 LGHDT and CDR2 YNNKEL (reference sequence). Trimming cost V 4 bases and J 7 bases, with 11 bases left between them. The CDR3 is made up of 14 amino acids. CDR3 amino acids: CASSLRESNSPLHF. Written as DNA, the CDR3 is TGTGCCAGCAGCCTTAGGGAGTCCAATTCACCCCTCCACTTT.

This rearrangement joins TRBV3-1 (or the pseudogene TRBV3-2) to TRBJ2-3, with 8 bases identical to TRBD2. CDR1 and CDR2 (germline): LGHDT, YNNKEL (reference sequence). This CDR3 is built from 16 residues. After removal of 1 base from V and 6 bases from J, the junction contained 9 bases not matched to a gene. CDR3 nucleotide sequence: TGTGCCAGCAGCCAAGGAGCTAGCGGGCGGCTGGATACGCAGTATTTT. It translates to CASSQGASGRLDTQYF.

V is TRBV18 and J is TRBJ1-1; the match to TRBD1 covers 9 bases. V lost 0 bases, J lost 3 bases, and 2 bases stayed unmatched. CDR1 is KGHSH, CDR2 LQKENI, per germline. This CDR3 comprises 15 residues. CDR3 nucleotide sequence: TGTGCCAGCTCACCACCCGGGACAGGGTACACTGAAGCTTTCTTT. Translation gives CASSPPGTGYTEAFF.

The chain is built from TRBV4-3 and TRBJ1-2; 8 bases line up with TRBD1. The V segment lost 2 bases and the J segment 4 bases; nucleotides outside the gene matches: 6. The CDR3 sequence is 15 residues long. Looked up from germline, CDR1 is LGHNA and CDR2 is YSLEER. CDR3 residues: CASSQRDRSRYGYTF. The CDR3 DNA sequence: TGCGCCAGCAGCCAAAGGGACAGGTCCCGCTATGGCTACACCTTC.

The V and J genes are TRBV30 and TRBJ1-4; 8 bases map to TRBD1. Unmatched junction bases numbered 1, after V lost 4 bases and J lost 3 bases. From germline, CDR1 is GTSNPN and CDR2 SVGIG (reference sequence). The CDR3 length is 13 residues. CDR3: CAWTGGPNEKLFF. The DNA of the CDR3 is TGTGCCTGGACAGGGGGCCCTAATGAAAAACTGTTTTTT.

CDR3 DNA sequence: TGTGCCAGCAGCTTGGCCGGGGGGTTAGGCACAGATACGCAGTATTTT. It translates to CASSLAGGLGTDTQYF. The chain combines TRBV5-8 with TRBJ2-3; the match to TRBD2 covers 7 bases. Trimming at V came to 0 bases and at J to 1 base, leaving 5 bases not matched to a gene. Germline-derived CDR1 and CDR2 are SGHTS and YDEGEE. The CDR3 sequence is 16 residues long.

In DNA, the CDR3 is TGTGCCATCAGTGAGTCTCTGTCCGACAGGGCCGCCTACAATGAGCAGTTCTTC. Residues: CAISESLSDRAAYNEQFF. The genes are TRBV10-3 and TRBJ2-1; 7 bases map to TRBD1. The trim removed 0 bases at V and 2 bases at J, leaving 10 bases unmatched. This CDR3 has 18 amino acids. Germline V CDR1 and CDR2: ENHRY, SYGVKD.

The chain links TRBV12-5 to TRBJ2-5; TRBD2 matches at 7 bases. The CDR3 totals 14 residues. Germline V gene sequence: CDR1 LGHNT, CDR2 FRNRAP. With V trimmed by 9 bases and J by 3 bases, 10 bases remained unmatched. CDR3 bases: TGTGCTAGCCTCCTTGGGACTATAGAAGAGACCCAGTACTTC. Its protein is CASLLGTIEETQYF.

The V call is TRBV29-1, the J call TRBJ1-2; 11 nucleotides line up with TRBD1. CDR3 length: 18 amino acids. The trim removed 6 bases at V and 4 bases at J, leaving 19 bases unmatched. Germline V CDR1 and CDR2: SQVTM, ANQGSEA. This CDR3 reads CSVTGTGGLSARVYGYTF. The CDR3 region has the DNA TGCAGCGTAACCGGGACAGGGGGGCTTTCGGCTAGGGTCTATGGCTACACCTTC. Using reference TRBV29-1 and TRBJ1-2 for the parts outside the CDR3, the full variable domain is SAVISQKPSRDICQRGTSLTIQCQVDSQVTMMFWYRQQPGQSLTLIATANQGSEATYESGFVIDKFPISRPNLTFSTLTVSNMSPEDSSIYLCSVTGTGGLSARVYGYTFGSGTRLTVV.

This chain links TRBV4-1 with TRBJ1-4; TRBD1 is a possible D gene (5 bases). Trimming removed 6 bases at V and 0 bases at J, with 11 bases between. Per the germline V gene, CDR1 is MGHRA and CDR2 is YSYEKL. This CDR3 contains 15 residues. DNA for the CDR3: TGCGCCAGCAGGGAGAAGGGGACAACTAATGAAAAACTGTTTTTT. This encodes CASREKGTTNEKLFF.

The chain carries TRBV14 and TRBJ1-2, with 10 bases matching TRBD1. This CDR3 region has 14 residues. Looked up from germline, CDR1 is SGHDN and CDR2 is FVKESK. The V segment lost 3 bases and the J segment 7 bases; nucleotides outside the gene matches: 5. This CDR3 is CASSQGTGAGGYTF. CDR3 sequence (DNA): TGTGCCAGCAGCCAGGGGACAGGGGCAGGTGGCTACACCTTC.